The source of this T cell receptor (beta chain) is a study of blood T cell repertoires in COVID-19. Overall study: Whether acute or convalescent, the COVID-19 samples came from the United States, Italy and Spain.

Only in-frame clones appear in the TCRdb table, and some are missing; sequencing was by immunoSEQ multiplex PCR. The sample shows 50,000 or so clones, roughly 87% of them seen only once. Sequenced input: peripheral blood. This TCR came from a man aged 45-65 years with active COVID-19.

The CDR3 DNA follows: TGTGCCAGCAGTTTACAGGGCACTAATGAAAAACTGTTTTTT. Translation gives CASSLQGTNEKLFF. The chain employs TRBV2 and TRBJ1-4, with D possibly TRBD1 on 6 matching bases. CDR1 is SNHLY, CDR2 FYNNEI, per germline. Trimming shortened V by 5 bases and J by 2 bases, and 9 bases separated the two germline ends. The CDR3 runs 14 residues.